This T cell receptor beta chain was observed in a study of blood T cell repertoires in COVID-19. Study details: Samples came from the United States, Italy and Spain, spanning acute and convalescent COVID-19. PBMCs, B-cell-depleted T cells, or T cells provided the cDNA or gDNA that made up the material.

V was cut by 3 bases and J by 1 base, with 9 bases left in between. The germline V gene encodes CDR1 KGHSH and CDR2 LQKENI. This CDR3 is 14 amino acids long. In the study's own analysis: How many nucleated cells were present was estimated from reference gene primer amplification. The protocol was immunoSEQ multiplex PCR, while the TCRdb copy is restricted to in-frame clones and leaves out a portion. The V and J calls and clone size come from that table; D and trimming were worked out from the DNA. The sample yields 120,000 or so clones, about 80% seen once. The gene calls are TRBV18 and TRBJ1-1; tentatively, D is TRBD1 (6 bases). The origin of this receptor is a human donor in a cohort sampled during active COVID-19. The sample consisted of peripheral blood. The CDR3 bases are TGTGCCAGCTCACCCGGGACACCGAACACTGAAGCTTTCTTT. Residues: CASSPGTPNTEAFF.